Here is one T cell receptor (beta chain) with its context. This clonotype was detected many times. Its antigen remains undetermined. Base-call qualities are not available, and no considerably larger clone is one nucleotide away. The donors were some 36 Caucasian individuals from Russia, aged roughly 6 to 100 years, who were systemically healthy. Approximately 10 milliliters of peripheral blood were collected from each donor into EDTA-treated Vacutainer tubes. Ficoll-Paque density-gradient centrifugation was used to isolate PBMCs, with at least 7 million per sample. Total RNA was extracted from PBMCs with Trizol reagent, with at least 5.5 micrograms obtained per sample. For every donor, an aliquot of PBMCs went through flow cytometry to measure the percentages of naive CD45RAhigh/CD27high T cells. This sample was taken from a study of blood T cells in healthy people across ages (dated by TCRdb to between 2014 and 2016). Context from the whole study: In model experiments, template switching captured roughly one uniquely barcoded TCR beta cDNA molecule for every two T cells. The study measured age-related changes in TCR beta repertoire diversity using deep sequencing normalized with unique cDNA molecular identifiers. Four age groups were formed from the donors: young (average 16 years), middle-aged (approximately 39), aged (around 62) and long-lived (82). Donors of different ages were randomly distributed across sequencing lanes to avoid experimental bias. Two additional independent replicas of 1 million unique cDNA reads from the same blood draw were analyzed for two donors (one aged 18 to 30 and one aged 80 or older).

The library was prepared using 5' RACE. Sequencing was performed on an Illumina HiSeq 2500. A second PCR of about 7 to 12 cycles was run with a J-beta primer mix and a sample-barcoded 5' primer. Each TCR beta cDNA molecule received a unique molecular identifier from a template-switch 5' adaptor carrying 12 random nucleotides. Each sample yielded at least 3 million CDR3-containing paired-end reads. All of the RNA was converted into first-strand cDNA using the Mint cDNA synthesis kit, with a TRBC-specific oligonucleotide serving as the primer. Following uracil-DNA glycosylase treatment, a first 18-cycle PCR with universal primers M1SS and BC2_uni_R was performed on all cDNA. Concerning the study's data processing: For normalization, 1 million high-quality reads, each with a distinct molecular identifier, were randomly selected from each sample. Instead of being binned into consensus sequences, reads with shared molecular identifiers were discarded. MiTCR, run with a Q25 quality threshold and the strictest error-elimination algorithm, handled CDR3 identification, clonotype clustering and error correction. Lower-bound total TCR beta diversity was estimated with a nonparametric unseen species model using Euler transformation. TCRdb redid the processing of the public reads, applying fastp at Q25 and MiXCR, and retained in-frame beta chains. All rows with the same CDR3 protein become a single entry with the most common DNA and genes. The V and J calls and clone size are TCRdb's, not the authors'. Recorded for this sample are some 1.6 million distinct CDR3 sequences; about 32% of them occurred a single time. Approximately 11% of the sample rests with the top ten.

Beyond this particular receptor, the publication reports: The CMV infection status of donors was not known, potentially confounding age-related changes in expanded clonotypes. Observed TCR beta diversity correlated strongly with the percentage of naive T cells measured by flow cytometry. As age increased, observed TCR beta diversity per million T cells dropped in a roughly linear way, and a significant reduction was already evident by age 40. Conclusive comparison of naive and antigen-experienced compartments was prevented by the profiling of bulk unsorted PBMCs. Compared with the aged group, more naive CD4+ T cells, fewer expanded clones and increased TCR diversity were shown by the long-lived group, suggesting age selection. Estimates of total diversity based on one million sequenced T cells were regarded as lower bounds and as underestimates.

Between the V and J ends, shortened by 7 bases and 4 bases respectively, the junction contains 13 bases. CDR1 SGHTA and CDR2 FQGNSA are derived from the germline V gene. There are 13 amino acids in the CDR3, from cysteine to phenylalanine inclusive. Only the CDR3 DNA is retained, 39 bases long and in frame from the first base. This receptor was obtained from a woman in her thirties in good health. The sample taken for sequencing was blood. The chain is assembled from TRBV7-2 and TRBJ1-2, with the D gene too uncertain to name. CDR3 loop: CASILGPSYGYTF. The nucleotides are TGTGCCAGCATTCTAGGCCCTAGCTATGGCTACACCTTC. The CDR3 plus the reference TRBV7-2 and TRBJ1-2 genes for the other parts give the full variable domain: GAGVSQSPSNKVTEKGKDVELRCDPISGHTALYWYRQSLGQGLEFLIYFQGNSAPDKSGLPSDRFSAERTGGSVSTLTIQRTQQEDSAVYLCASILGPSYGYTFGSGTRLTVV.